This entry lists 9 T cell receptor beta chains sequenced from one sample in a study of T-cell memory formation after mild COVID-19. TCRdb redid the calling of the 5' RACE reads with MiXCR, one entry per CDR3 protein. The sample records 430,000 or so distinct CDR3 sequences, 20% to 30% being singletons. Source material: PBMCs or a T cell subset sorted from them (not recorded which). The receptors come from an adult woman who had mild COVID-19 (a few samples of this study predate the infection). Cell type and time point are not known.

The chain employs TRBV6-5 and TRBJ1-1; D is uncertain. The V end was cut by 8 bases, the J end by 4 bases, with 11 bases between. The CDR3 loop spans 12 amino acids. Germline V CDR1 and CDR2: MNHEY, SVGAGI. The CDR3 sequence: CASGVVGTEAFF. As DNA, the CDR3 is TGTGCCAGCGGGGTTGTCGGCACTGAAGCTTTCTTT.

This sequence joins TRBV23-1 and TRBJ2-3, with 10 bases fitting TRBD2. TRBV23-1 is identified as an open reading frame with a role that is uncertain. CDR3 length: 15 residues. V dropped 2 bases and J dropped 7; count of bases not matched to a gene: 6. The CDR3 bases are TGCGCCAGCAGTCAAGCGTCTAGCGGGAGCTATACGCAGTATTTT. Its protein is CASSQASSGSYTQYF.

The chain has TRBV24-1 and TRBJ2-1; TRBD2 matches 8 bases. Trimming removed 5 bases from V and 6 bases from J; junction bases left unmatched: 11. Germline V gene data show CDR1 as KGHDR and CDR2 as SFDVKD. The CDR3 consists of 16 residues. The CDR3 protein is CATSVSGTSWPNEQFF. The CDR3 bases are TGTGCCACCAGTGTGAGTGGGACTAGTTGGCCCAATGAGCAGTTCTTC.

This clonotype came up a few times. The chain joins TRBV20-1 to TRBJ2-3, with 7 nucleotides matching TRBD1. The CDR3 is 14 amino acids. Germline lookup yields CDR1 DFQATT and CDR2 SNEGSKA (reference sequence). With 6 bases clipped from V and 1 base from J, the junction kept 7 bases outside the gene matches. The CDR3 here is CSARRTGRTDTQYF. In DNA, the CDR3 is TGCAGTGCCCGCCGGACAGGACGCACAGATACGCAGTATTTT.

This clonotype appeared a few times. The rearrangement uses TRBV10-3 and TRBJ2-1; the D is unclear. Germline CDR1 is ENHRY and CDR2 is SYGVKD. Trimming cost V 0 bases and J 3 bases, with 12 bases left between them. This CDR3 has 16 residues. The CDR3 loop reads CAISESDEVIYNEQFF. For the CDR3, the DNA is TGTGCCATCAGTGAGTCGGACGAGGTAATCTACAATGAGCAGTTCTTC.

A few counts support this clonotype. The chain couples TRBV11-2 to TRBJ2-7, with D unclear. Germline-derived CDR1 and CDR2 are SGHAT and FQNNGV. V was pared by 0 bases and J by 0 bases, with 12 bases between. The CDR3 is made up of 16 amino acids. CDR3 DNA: TGTGCCAGCAGCTTAGATTGGCCAGGAGCCTCCTACGAGCAGTACTTC. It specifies CASSLDWPGASYEQYF.

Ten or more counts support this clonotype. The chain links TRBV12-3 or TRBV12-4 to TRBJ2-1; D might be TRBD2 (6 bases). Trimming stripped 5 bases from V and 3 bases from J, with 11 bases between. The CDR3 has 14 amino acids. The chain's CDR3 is CASSRAGSYNEQFF. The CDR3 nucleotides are TGTGCCAGCAGTCGAGCGGGCAGCTACAATGAGCAGTTCTTC.

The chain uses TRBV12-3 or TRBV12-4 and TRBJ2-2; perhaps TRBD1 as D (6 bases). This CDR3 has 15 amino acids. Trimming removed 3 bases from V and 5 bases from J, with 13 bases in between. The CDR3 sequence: CASSFTSRGTGELFF. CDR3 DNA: TGTGCCAGCAGTTTTACTAGTAGGGGGACCGGGGAGCTGTTTTTT.

The CDR3 bases are TGTGCCAGCAGCCCCCAGACAGGGACTAATGAAAAACTGTTTTTT. Translated: CASSPQTGTNEKLFF. The chain joins TRBV7-2 to TRBJ1-4; 7 bases fit TRBD1. The CDR3 runs 15 residues. Losses at the gene ends were 5 bases for V and 2 bases for J; bases not matched to a gene: 5. Germline V gives CDR1 SGHTA, CDR2 FQGNSA.